The rows below give T cell receptor beta chains drawn from one sample of a study of T cell responses to AZD1222 COVID-19 vaccine. Profiled with immunoSEQ multiplex PCR; TCRdb holds only in-frame clones, not every one. The data show just over 70,000 clones, 85% seen once. Sequenced material: peripheral blood, taken on day 0 of AZD1222 vaccination. The source of these receptors is an adult in good health. Both conserved end residues are trimmed from each CDR3.

TRBV5-1,TRBJ2-3,ASSSGLDGAGTQY
TRBV11-2,TRBJ2-7,ASSLDRRRQY
TRBV5-8,TRBJ1-5,ASSFRGYSNQPQH
TRBV10-2,TRBJ2-3,ASESPVMGTQY
TRBV7-6,TRBJ1-5,ASSEGTGGNQPQH
TRBV5-1,TRBJ2-7,ASSLGLAVYEQY
TRBV4-1,TRBJ2-3,ASSQERLTSSGGLSTDTQY
TRBV29-1,TRBJ2-1,SGREGLFNEQF
TRBV7-6,TRBJ2-7,ASSLEALDGNEQY
TRBV11-2,TRBJ2-5,ASSFQSSGEETQY
TRBV19,TRBJ2-2,ASSINPGRANTGELF
TRBV18,TRBJ2-1,ASSPPTGGLNEQF
TRBV7-2,TRBJ2-5,ASSLVGGGETQY
TRBV5-1,TRBJ2-3,ASSPPPRSDTQY
TRBV6-1,TRBJ2-7,ASGEISYEQY
TRBV27,TRBJ2-2,ASSLDPPGSHTGELF
TRBV28,TRBJ2-6,ASTSSSGANVLT
TRBV5-4,TRBJ1-4,ASSEQYNEKLF
TRBV6-6,TRBJ2-7,ASRGLFSYEQY
TRBV19,TRBJ2-3,ASSRQPGVRTDTQY
TRBV19,TRBJ1-6,ASTARVGGYNSPLH
TRBV10-3,TRBJ1-2,AISRTDLNYGYT
TRBV11-2,TRBJ2-7,ASSPRSYEQY
TRBV6-5,TRBJ1-5,ASSWTGDQPQH
TRBV4-1,TRBJ2-7,ASSQEGTVPSEQY
TRBV11-2,TRBJ2-7,ASSLVSGFEQY
TRBV11-2,TRBJ1-1,ASSLISGANTEAF
TRBV5-1,TRBJ1-2,ASSSQGAPNYGYT
TRBV12-3/TRBV12-4,TRBJ1-2,ASSFTTYYGYT
TRBV27,TRBJ1-1,ASSLVGMNTEAF
TRBV11-2,TRBJ2-2,ASSLMPGVDTGELF
TRBV29-1,TRBJ2-5,SVEGVERAAQETQY
TRBV29-1,TRBJ1-1,SAANTEAF
TRBV5-1,TRBJ2-5,ASRLGFHGLQETQY
TRBV5-1,TRBJ2-7,ASSLGDYEQY
TRBV6-4,TRBJ1-1,ATNEAF
TRBV18,TRBJ2-2,ASSHGHDGGELF
TRBV11-2,TRBJ2-7,ASSWTGVAYEQY
TRBV12-3/TRBV12-4,TRBJ1-5,ASSSNLRQPQH
TRBV7-2,TRBJ2-7,ASSLAQDKTYEQY
TRBV6-4,TRBJ1-2,ASSDTTAGWGYT
TRBV3-1/TRBV3-2,TRBJ1-1,ASSQGRGVMNTEAF
TRBV6-1,TRBJ2-7,ASSARGGGLAREYEQY
TRBV12-5,TRBJ2-7,ASGDRSYEQY
TRBV15,TRBJ1-5,ATSRDRAEDRDNQPQH
TRBV6-5,TRBJ1-2,ASRSQGASNYGYT
TRBV19,TRBJ1-4,ASSIGGEKLF
TRBV3-1/TRBV3-2,TRBJ1-1,ASSQGYNTEAF
TRBV27,TRBJ2-4,ASSYPPGRTRAPIAKNIQY